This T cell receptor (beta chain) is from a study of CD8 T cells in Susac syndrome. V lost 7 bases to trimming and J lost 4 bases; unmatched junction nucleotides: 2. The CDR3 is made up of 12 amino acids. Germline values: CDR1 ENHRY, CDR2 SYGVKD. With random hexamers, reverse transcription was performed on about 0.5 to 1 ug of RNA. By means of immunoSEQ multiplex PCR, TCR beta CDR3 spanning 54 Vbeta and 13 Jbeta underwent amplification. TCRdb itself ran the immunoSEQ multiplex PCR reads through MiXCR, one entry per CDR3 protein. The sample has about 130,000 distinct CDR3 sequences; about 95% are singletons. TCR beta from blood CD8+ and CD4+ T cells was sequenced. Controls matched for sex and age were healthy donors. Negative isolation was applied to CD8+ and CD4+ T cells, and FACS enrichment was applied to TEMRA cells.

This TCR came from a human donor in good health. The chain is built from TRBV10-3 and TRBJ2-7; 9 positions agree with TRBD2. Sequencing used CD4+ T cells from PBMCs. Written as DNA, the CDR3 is TGTGCCATCAATAGCGGGAGTTACGAGCAGTACTTC. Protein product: CAINSGSYEQYF.